The 11 T cell receptor beta chains below were found in one sample sequenced in a study of blood T cells in healthy people across ages. The authors ran a second PCR of 7 to 11 cycles using a sample-barcoded 5' primer and a J-beta primer mix. TCRdb analysed the 5' RACE reads with MiXCR anew, one entry per CDR3 protein. The profile shows over a million distinct CDR3 sequences, approximately 60% of them singletons. Input material: blood. The receptor source for this set is a man between 18 and 29 years old in good health.

V and J are TRBV11-2 and TRBJ2-4; D gene ambiguous. The V gene lost 1 base and the J gene lost 0 bases, with 13 bases spanning the gap. Germline V gives CDR1 SGHAT, CDR2 FQNNGV. There are 17 residues in the CDR3. CDR3 region: CASSLVRPRLAKNIQYF. CDR3 DNA: TGTGCCAGCAGCTTAGTACGTCCTCGGTTAGCCAAAAACATTCAGTACTTC.

V gene TRBV4-3 combines with J gene TRBJ2-7; 11 bases agree with TRBD1. This CDR3 is built from 18 residues. Germline loops: CDR1 LGHNA, CDR2 YSLEER. The V and J ends lost 1 base and 2 bases, in that order; junction bases with no gene match: 10. The CDR3 DNA is TGCGCCAGCAGCCAAGTGGAATTTAGGGACAGGGGGGCCTACGAGCAGTACTTC. Translation: CASSQVEFRDRGAYEQYF.

This clonotype has ten or more counts. The gene calls are TRBV20-1 and TRBJ2-7, with 7 bases matching TRBD1. The CDR3 sequence is 13 residues long. The V segment lost 7 bases and the J segment 0 bases; nucleotides outside the gene matches: 6. Germline CDR1 is DFQATT and CDR2 is SNEGSKA (reference sequence). CDR3 nucleotides: TGCAGTGTTCCGACAGGGTCCTCCTACGAGCAGTACTTC. Amino acid sequence: CSVPTGSSYEQYF.

The chain uses TRBV2 and TRBJ2-7; unclear D gene. The CDR3 has 15 residues. The V end lost 7 bases, the J end lost 0 bases, and 16 bases lay between the germline ends. Per germline, CDR1 SNHLY and CDR2 FYNNEI. CDR3 region: CASIPDYSASYEQYF. The DNA for the CDR3 is TGTGCCAGCATCCCCGATTACAGCGCCTCCTACGAGCAGTACTTC.

The chain couples TRBV5-1 to TRBJ1-6; 7 bases agree with TRBD1. Unmatched junction bases numbered 6, after V lost 4 bases and J lost 5 bases. CDR1 is SGHRS and CDR2 is YFSETQ in the germline V gene. This CDR3 contains 15 residues. In DNA, the CDR3 is TGCGCCAGCAGCCCTCGGGACAGAGATAATTCACCCCTCCACTTT. Translation gives CASSPRDRDNSPLHF.

The V call is TRBV20-1, the J call TRBJ2-3; 8 bases are a match to TRBD2. V trimming: 3 bases; J trimming: 0 bases; junction bases outside the gene matches: 5. Germline lookup yields CDR1 DFQATT and CDR2 SNEGSKA (reference sequence). CDR3 size: 15 residues. In DNA form, the CDR3 reads TGCAGTGCTAGCCCACTAGCGGCTAGCACAGATACGCAGTATTTT. It translates to CSASPLAASTDTQYF.

The chain recombines TRBV9 with TRBJ2-1, with D possibly being TRBD1 or TRBD2 (6 bases each). There are 15 residues in the CDR3. CDR1 is SGDLS and CDR2 is YYNGEE in the germline V gene. With 8 bases removed from V and 0 bases from J, the gap between germline ends came to 15 bases. CDR3 DNA sequence: TGTGCCAGTCGATCGGGGGCAAGCTCCTACAATGAGCAGTTCTTC. It is translated as CASRSGASSYNEQFF.

This clonotype was detected only a few times. The chain recombines TRBV7-2 with TRBJ2-3; D gene uncertain. The CDR3 covers 13 residues. Trimming took 3 bases from V and 6 from J, leaving 10 bases between them. CDR1 SGHTA and CDR2 FQGNSA come from the germline V gene. This chain's CDR3 is CASSLVLQDTQYF. The DNA of the CDR3 is TGTGCCAGCAGCTTGGTTTTGCAGGATACGCAGTATTTT. Looking up the rest from reference TRBV7-2 and TRBJ2-3 gives the full variable domain: GAGVSQSPSNKVTEKGKDVELRCDPISGHTALYWYRQSLGQGLEFLIYFQGNSAPDKSGLPSDRFSAERTGGSVSTLTIQRTQQEDSAVYLCASSLVLQDTQYFGPGTRLTVL.

The chain is built from TRBV12-3 or TRBV12-4 and TRBJ2-5, with 7 positions matching TRBD2. This CDR3 comprises 13 residues. J lost 11 bases, V lost 6 bases, and 12 bases had no gene match. The CDR3: CASSGGSEKEQYF. The DNA for the CDR3 is TGTGCCAGCAGCGGCGGGAGTGAGAAAGAGCAGTACTTC.

This clonotype was found a few times. The rearrangement uses TRBV20-1 and TRBJ2-1; 10 nucleotides align to TRBD1. This CDR3 is 13 amino acids long. Germline V gene lookup returns CDR1 DFQATT and CDR2 SNEGSKA (reference sequence). The junction had 3 bases not matched to a gene; V was cut back by 3 bases and J by 7 bases. DNA of the CDR3: TGCAGTGCTAGGGGACAGGGGAGGAATGAGCAGTTCTTC. Translation gives CSARGQGRNEQFF.

There are a few counts of this clonotype. This chain connects TRBV9 to TRBJ2-7; 9 bases fit TRBD2. V shed 0 bases, J shed 6 bases, and the junction held 7 bases outside the gene matches. The CDR3 runs to 15 residues. The V gene's germline CDR1 is SGDLS and CDR2 YYNGEE. In nucleotides, the CDR3 is TGTGCCAGCAGCGTAGTTCCTAGCGGGACCGGCGAGCAGTACTTC. Amino acids: CASSVVPSGTGEQYF.